Listed below are T cell receptor beta chains from one sample, sequenced in a study of beta chain features in type 1 diabetes. The data were produced by immunoSEQ multiplex PCR, yet TCRdb's version contains in-frame clones alone and is incomplete. Found here are about half a million clones, roughly 31% of them singletons; the top ten hold 0.06% to 0.07%. The sample comprised naive CD4+ T cells from blood. These receptors came from a man younger than 30 in good health. CDR3s include the opening cysteine and the closing phenylalanine or tryptophan. D genes are given only for firm matches. Part of the rows lack a size; the others show once, few, many or a class for expanded clones.

>.|TRBD2|TRBJ2-2|TRBV11-2
CASSLALAGGSGELFF
TGTGCCAGCAGCTTAGCACTAGCGGGAGGATCCGGGGAGCTGTTTTTT
>.|.|TRBJ2-3|TRBV30
CAWSVGASTDTQYF
TGTGCCTGGAGTGTAGGGGCTAGCACAGATACGCAGTATTTT
>.|TRBD2|TRBJ2-5|TRBV29-1
CSALPGGETQYF
TGCAGCGCCCTCCCGGGGGGAGAGACCCAGTACTTC
>.|.|TRBJ2-7|TRBV5-1
CASSLDPATYEQYF
TGCGCCAGCAGCTTGGATCCAGCGACCTACGAGCAGTACTTC
>once|.|TRBJ2-7|TRBV5-1
CASSFRGTLDEQYF
TGCGCCAGCAGCTTCAGAGGGACCCTAGACGAGCAGTACTTC
>.|TRBD1|TRBJ1-2|TRBV6-1
CASNRGRHYTF
TGTGCCAGCAACAGGGGGAGGCACTACACCTTC
>.|.|TRBJ2-1|TRBV11-2
CASSLDHIYNEQFF
TGTGCCAGCAGCTTAGATCACATCTACAATGAGCAGTTCTTC
>few|.|TRBJ1-2|TRBV29-1
CSVDYGYTF
TGCAGCGTTGATTATGGCTACACCTTC
>few|.|TRBJ2-7|TRBV29-1
CSVGAGNGYEQYF
TGCAGCGTTGGGGCAGGGAACGGCTACGAGCAGTACTTC
>.|.|TRBJ2-3|TRBV19
CASSITASQTDTQYF
TGTGCCAGTAGTATAACGGCTAGCCAGACAGATACGCAGTATTTT
>.|TRBD2|TRBJ2-1|TRBV6-5
CASSRLAGDLDEQFF
TGTGCCAGCAGTCGACTAGCGGGAGATTTGGATGAGCAGTTCTTC
>.|TRBD2|TRBJ2-7|TRBV6-5
CASSRTSDYEQYF
TGTGCCAGCAGTCGGACTAGCGACTACGAGCAGTACTTC
>few|.|TRBJ1-1|TRBV13
CASSFPGMNTEAFF
TGTGCCAGCAGCTTCCCCGGGATGAACACTGAAGCTTTCTTT
>few|TRBD2|TRBJ2-3|TRBV9
CASSVDSGSLNTQYF
TGTGCCAGCAGCGTAGATAGCGGGAGTTTGAATACGCAGTATTTT
>.|.|TRBJ2-5|TRBV12-5
CASGLGLRETQYF
TGTGCTAGTGGTTTGGGACTCCGCGAGACCCAGTACTTC
>.|TRBD2|TRBJ2-2|TRBV4-2
CASSQVEGGRAVGSGELFF
TGTGCCAGCAGCCAAGTGGAAGGCGGGAGGGCCGTCGGTAGCGGGGAGCTGTTTTTT
>.|.|TRBJ2-1|TRBV28
CASTTGRAPVLF
TGTGCCAGCACCACCGGCAGGGCCCCGGTCCTCTTC
>few|TRBD1|TRBJ1-2|TRBV30
CAWSPRDSYGYTF
TGTGCCTGGAGTCCCCGGGACAGCTATGGCTACACCTTC
>.|.|TRBJ2-3|TRBV5-1
CASSFSGVTDTQYF
TGCGCCAGCAGCTTCTCCGGGGTCACAGATACGCAGTATTTT
>.|.|TRBJ2-5|TRBV5-4
CATQEVPRETQYF
TGTGCCACCCAAGAAGTCCCTCGAGAGACCCAGTACTTC
>.|.|TRBJ2-3|TRBV10-3
CAISTGTDTQYF
TGTGCCATCAGTACCGGGACAGATACGCAGTATTTT
>few|.|TRBJ1-2|TRBV29-1
CSVEVVGGVQEGYTF
TGCAGCGTTGAAGTAGTTGGTGGGGTGCAAGAGGGCTACACCTTC
>few|.|TRBJ2-4|TRBV6-6
CASSYSGGVAKNIQYF
TGTGCCAGCAGTTACTCTGGGGGTGTAGCCAAAAACATTCAGTACTTC
>few|.|TRBJ2-1|TRBV21-1
CAAGRGKQFF
TGTGCCGCCGGCCGGGGAAAGCAGTTCTTC
>.|.|TRBJ2-1|TRBV4-1
CASSPLLFTGYNEQFF
TGCGCCAGCAGCCCCCTGCTGTTTACAGGGTACAATGAGCAGTTCTTC
>.|.|TRBJ2-2|TRBV28
CASSSQATGELFF
TGTGCCAGCAGTTCGCAAGCCACCGGGGAGCTGTTTTTT
>.|.|TRBJ2-1|TRBV25-1
CASIGLRGPNSYNEQFF
TGTGCCAGCATTGGCCTTAGGGGTCCAAACTCCTACAATGAGCAGTTCTTC
>.|TRBD1|TRBJ2-1|TRBV4-3
CASSQDPGTGRGVKFF
TGCGCCAGCAGCCAAGATCCCGGGACAGGGCGTGGGGTGAAGTTCTTC
>.|.|TRBJ1-2|TRBV5-1
CASSPSVGYGYTF
TGCGCCAGCAGCCCGAGCGTGGGCTATGGCTACACCTTC